The 5 T cell receptor beta chains presented below share a single source sample, sequenced in a study of blood T cell repertoires in COVID-19. Clones were read by immunoSEQ multiplex PCR, and TCRdb kept only the in-frame ones, dropping some. The table has 200,000 to 300,000 clones, about 87% seen once. The material sequenced was peripheral blood. All receptors derive from a woman between 40 and 55 years old with acute or convalescent COVID-19.

The genes are TRBV5-8 and TRBJ2-1, with unresolved D. Looked up from germline, CDR1 is SGHTS and CDR2 is YDEGEE. V shed 4 bases and J shed 8 bases, with 22 bases lying between them. The CDR3 runs 16 residues. The chain's CDR3 is CASSAPTEASSHEQFF. Here the CDR3 DNA reads TGTGCCAGCAGCGCCCCCACTGAAGCCTCATCCCATGAGCAGTTCTTC.

The chain joins TRBV10-3 to TRBJ1-5, with D possibly being TRBD1 (6 bases). The CDR3 has 14 residues. Germline V gene data show CDR1 as ENHRY and CDR2 as SYGVKD. With 5 bases removed from V and 3 bases from J, the gap between germline ends came to 11 bases. This CDR3 reads CAISTGQPNQPQHF. CDR3 nucleotide sequence: TGTGCCATCAGTACCGGACAGCCCAATCAGCCCCAGCATTTT.

This rearrangement joins TRBV4-2 to TRBJ1-6; 9 bases map to TRBD1. The germline gives CDR1 LGHNA, CDR2 YNFKEQ. The CDR3 runs to 16 residues. V dropped 0 bases and J dropped 8; count of bases not matched to a gene: 5. The CDR3 spells CASSQDLGTGYSPLHF. CDR3 DNA sequence: TGTGCCAGCAGCCAAGATCTGGGGACAGGGTATTCACCCCTCCACTTT.

The chain joins TRBV19 to TRBJ1-5; TRBD1 matches at 11 bases. CDR1 LNHDA and CDR2 SQIVND come from the germline V gene (reference sequence). This CDR3 region has 15 residues. Trimming cost V 6 bases and J 4 bases; bases outside gene matches: 5. CDR3 DNA: TGTGCCAGTAGATCCGGGACAGGGGGGAATCAGCCCCAGCATTTT. Its translation is CASRSGTGGNQPQHF.

The chain couples TRBV11-2 to TRBJ1-6, with 9 bases aligning to TRBD1. Per germline, CDR1 SGHAT and CDR2 FQNNGV. V trimming: 5 bases; J trimming: 1 base; junction bases outside the gene matches: 12. CDR3 length equals 19 residues. This CDR3 is CASSTRGQGRESYNSPLHF. In DNA form, the CDR3 reads TGTGCCAGCAGCACCCGAGGACAGGGGCGGGAGTCCTATAATTCACCCCTCCACTTT. The full variable domain, with the rest looked up from reference TRBV11-2 and TRBJ1-6, is EAGVAQSPRYKIIEKRQSVAFWCNPISGHATLYWYQQILGQGPKLLIQFQNNGVVDDSQLPKDRFSAERLKGVDSTLKIQPAKLEDSAVYLCASSTRGQGRESYNSPLHFGNGTRLTVT.